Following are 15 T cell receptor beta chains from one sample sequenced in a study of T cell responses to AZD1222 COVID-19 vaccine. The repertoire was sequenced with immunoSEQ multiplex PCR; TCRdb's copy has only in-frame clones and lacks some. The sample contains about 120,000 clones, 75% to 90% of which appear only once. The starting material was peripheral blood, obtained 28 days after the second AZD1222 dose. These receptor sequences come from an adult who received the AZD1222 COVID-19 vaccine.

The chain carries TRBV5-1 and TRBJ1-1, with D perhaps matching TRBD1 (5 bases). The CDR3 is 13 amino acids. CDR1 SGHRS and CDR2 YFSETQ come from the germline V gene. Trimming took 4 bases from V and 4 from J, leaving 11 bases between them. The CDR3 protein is CASSLGPSTEAFF. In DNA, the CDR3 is TGCGCCAGCAGCCTGGGACCATCCACTGAAGCTTTCTTT. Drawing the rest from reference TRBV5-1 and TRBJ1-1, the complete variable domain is KAGVTQTPRYLIKTRGQQVTLSCSPISGHRSVSWYQQTPGQGLQFLFEYFSETQRNKGNFPGRFSGRQFSNSRSEMNVSTLELGDSALYLCASSLGPSTEAFFGQGTRLTVV.

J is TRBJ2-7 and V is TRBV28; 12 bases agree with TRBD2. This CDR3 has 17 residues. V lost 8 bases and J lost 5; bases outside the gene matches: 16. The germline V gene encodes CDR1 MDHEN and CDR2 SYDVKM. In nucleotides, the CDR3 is TGTGCCAGCGGTCGGACTAGCGGGACTATCTCCAGCCACGAGCAGTACTTC. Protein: CASGRTSGTISSHEQYF.

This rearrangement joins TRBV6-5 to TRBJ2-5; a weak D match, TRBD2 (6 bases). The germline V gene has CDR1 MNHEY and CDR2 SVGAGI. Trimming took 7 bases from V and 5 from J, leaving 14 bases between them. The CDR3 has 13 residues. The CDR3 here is CASTATGRETQYF. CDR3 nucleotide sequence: TGTGCCAGCACCGCGACGGGGAGGGAGACCCAGTACTTC.

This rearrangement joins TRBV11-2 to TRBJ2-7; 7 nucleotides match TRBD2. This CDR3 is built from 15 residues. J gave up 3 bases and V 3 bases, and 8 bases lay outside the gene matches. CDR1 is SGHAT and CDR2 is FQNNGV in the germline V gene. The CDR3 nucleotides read TGTGCCAGCAGCTTCCTACCGGGAGGAAGCTACGAGCAGTACTTC. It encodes CASSFLPGGSYEQYF.

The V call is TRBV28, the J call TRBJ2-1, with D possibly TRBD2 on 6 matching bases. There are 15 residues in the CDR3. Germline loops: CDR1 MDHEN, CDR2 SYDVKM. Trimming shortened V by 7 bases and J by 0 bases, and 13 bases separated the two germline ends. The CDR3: CASTETRSSYNEQFF. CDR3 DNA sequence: TGTGCCAGCACCGAGACTAGGAGCTCCTACAATGAGCAGTTCTTC.

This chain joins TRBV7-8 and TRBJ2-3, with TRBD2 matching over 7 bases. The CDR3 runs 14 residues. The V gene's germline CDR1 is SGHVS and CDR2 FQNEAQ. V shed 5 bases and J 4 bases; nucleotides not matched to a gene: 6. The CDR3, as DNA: TGTGCCAGCAGCCCTCGGACTAGAGCAGATACGCAGTATTTT. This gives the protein CASSPRTRADTQYF.

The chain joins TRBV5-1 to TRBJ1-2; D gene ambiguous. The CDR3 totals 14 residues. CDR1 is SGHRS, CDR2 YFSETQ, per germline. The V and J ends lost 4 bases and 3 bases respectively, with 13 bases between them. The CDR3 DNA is TGCGCCAGCAGCCCTGGGCCAGACCACTATGGCTACACCTTC. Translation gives CASSPGPDHYGYTF.

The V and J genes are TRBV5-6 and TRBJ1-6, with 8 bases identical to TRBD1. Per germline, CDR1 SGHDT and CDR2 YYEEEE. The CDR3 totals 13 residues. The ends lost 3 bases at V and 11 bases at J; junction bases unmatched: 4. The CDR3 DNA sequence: TGTGCCAGCAGCTGGACAGGGAACCCACCCCTCCACTTT. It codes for CASSWTGNPPLHF.

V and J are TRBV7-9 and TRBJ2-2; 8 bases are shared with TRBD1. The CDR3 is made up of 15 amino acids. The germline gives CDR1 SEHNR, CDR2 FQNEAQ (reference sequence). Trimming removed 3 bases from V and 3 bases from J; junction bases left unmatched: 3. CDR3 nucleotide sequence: TGTGCCAGCAGCTTGACAGGGGCGTACACCGGGGAGCTGTTTTTT. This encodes CASSLTGAYTGELFF. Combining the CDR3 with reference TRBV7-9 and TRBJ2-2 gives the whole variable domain DTGVSQNPRHKITKRGQNVTFRCDPISEHNRLYWYRQTLGQGPEFLTYFQNEAQLEKSRLLSDRFSAERPKGSFSTLEIQRTEQGDSAMYLCASSLTGAYTGELFFGEGSRLTVL.

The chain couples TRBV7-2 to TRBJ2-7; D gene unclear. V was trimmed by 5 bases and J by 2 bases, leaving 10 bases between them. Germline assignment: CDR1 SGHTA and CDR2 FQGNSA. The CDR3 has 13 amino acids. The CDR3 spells CASSRDGTYEQYF. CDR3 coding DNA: TGTGCCAGCAGCCGCGACGGTACCTACGAGCAGTACTTC.

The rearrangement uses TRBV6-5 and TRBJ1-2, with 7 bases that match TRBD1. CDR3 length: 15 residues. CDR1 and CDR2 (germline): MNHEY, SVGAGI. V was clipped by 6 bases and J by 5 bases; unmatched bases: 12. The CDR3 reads CASRIWDSREYGYTF. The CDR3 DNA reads TGTGCCAGCAGGATCTGGGACAGTCGGGAGTATGGCTACACCTTC.

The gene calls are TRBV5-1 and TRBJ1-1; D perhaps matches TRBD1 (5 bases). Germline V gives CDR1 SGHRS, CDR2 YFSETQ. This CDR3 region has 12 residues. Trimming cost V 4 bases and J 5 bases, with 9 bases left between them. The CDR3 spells CASSDQGTEAFF. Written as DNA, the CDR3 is TGCGCCAGCAGCGACCAGGGAACTGAAGCTTTCTTT.

CDR3 residues: CASSYTSGRNEQFF. CDR3 nucleotides: TGTGCCAGCAGCTATACTAGCGGGAGGAATGAGCAGTTCTTC. The chain is built from TRBV28 and TRBJ2-1; 12 bases map to TRBD2. V shed 6 bases, J shed 7 bases, and the junction held 4 bases outside the gene matches. The length of the CDR3 is 14 residues. Per the germline V gene, CDR1 is MDHEN and CDR2 is SYDVKM.

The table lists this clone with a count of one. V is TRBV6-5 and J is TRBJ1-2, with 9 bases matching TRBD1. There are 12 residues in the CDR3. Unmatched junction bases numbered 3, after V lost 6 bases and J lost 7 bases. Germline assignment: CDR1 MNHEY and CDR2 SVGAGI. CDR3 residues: CASRDRGGGYTF. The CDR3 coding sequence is TGTGCCAGCAGGGACAGGGGAGGTGGCTACACCTTC.

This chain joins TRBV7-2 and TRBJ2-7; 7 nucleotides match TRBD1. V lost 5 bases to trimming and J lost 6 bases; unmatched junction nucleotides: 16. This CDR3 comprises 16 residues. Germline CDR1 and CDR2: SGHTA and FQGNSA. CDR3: CASSPRVGQGVGEQYF. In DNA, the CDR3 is TGTGCCAGCAGCCCGCGCGTGGGCCAGGGGGTAGGCGAGCAGTACTTC.